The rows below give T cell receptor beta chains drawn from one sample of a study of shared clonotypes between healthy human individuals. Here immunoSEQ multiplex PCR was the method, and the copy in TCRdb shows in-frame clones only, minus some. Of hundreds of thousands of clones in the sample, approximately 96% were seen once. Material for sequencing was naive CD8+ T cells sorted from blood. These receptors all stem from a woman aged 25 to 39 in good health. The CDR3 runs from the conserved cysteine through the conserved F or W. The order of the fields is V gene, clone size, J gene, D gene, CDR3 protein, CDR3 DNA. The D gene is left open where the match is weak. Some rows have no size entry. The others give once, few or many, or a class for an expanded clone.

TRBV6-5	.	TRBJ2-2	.	CASSTSSYTGELFF	TGTGCCAGCAGCACGTCGAGCTACACCGGGGAGCTGTTTTTT
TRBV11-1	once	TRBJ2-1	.	CASSSPSFNEQFF	TGTGCCAGCAGCTCCCCCAGTTTCAATGAGCAGTTCTTC
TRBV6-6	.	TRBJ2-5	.	CASSYGGIEEETQYF	TGTGCCAGCAGTTACGGGGGGATAGAAGAAGAGACCCAGTACTTC
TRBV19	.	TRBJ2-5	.	CASSPRSGPETQYF	TGTGCCAGTAGCCCGCGATCCGGCCCAGAGACCCAGTACTTC
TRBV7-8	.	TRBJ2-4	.	CASSLVAGGDIQYF	TGTGCCAGCAGCTTAGTTGCAGGGGGGGACATTCAGTACTTC
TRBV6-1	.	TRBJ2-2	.	CASRPNTGAGELFF	TGTGCCAGCAGACCCAATACAGGTGCCGGGGAGCTGTTTTTT
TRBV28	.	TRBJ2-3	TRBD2	CASSLSASGRGSDTQYF	TGTGCCAGCAGTTTATCGGCTAGCGGGAGAGGGTCAGATACGCAGTATTTT
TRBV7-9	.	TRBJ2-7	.	CASSLGGIDYEQYF	TGTGCCAGCAGCTTGGGAGGCATCGACTACGAGCAGTACTTC
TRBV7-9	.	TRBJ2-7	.	CASSPAHEQYF	TGTGCCAGCAGCCCCGCCCACGAGCAGTACTTC
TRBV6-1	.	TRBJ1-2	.	CASSPADYGYTF	TGTGCCAGCAGTCCCGCGGACTATGGCTACACCTTC
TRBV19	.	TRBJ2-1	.	CASRRLVDNEQFF	TGTGCCAGTAGACGACTAGTGGACAATGAGCAGTTCTTC
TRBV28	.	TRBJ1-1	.	CASSTPGHRNTEAFF	TGTGCCAGCAGTACCCCGGGCCATAGGAACACTGAAGCTTTCTTT
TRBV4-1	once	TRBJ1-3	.	CASSQEGPIFGNTIYF	TGCGCCAGCAGCCAAGAAGGTCCAATCTTTGGAAACACCATATATTTT
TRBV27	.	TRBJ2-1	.	CASNRVHMSYNEQFF	TGTGCCAGCAACAGGGTTCATATGTCCTACAATGAGCAGTTCTTC
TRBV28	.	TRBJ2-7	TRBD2	CASSLAGGSYEQYF	TGTGCCAGCAGCCTAGCGGGAGGTTCCTACGAGCAGTACTTC
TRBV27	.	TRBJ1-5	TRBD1	CASSEQGGGNQPQHF	TGTGCCAGCAGTGAACAGGGGGGGGGCAATCAGCCCCAGCATTTT
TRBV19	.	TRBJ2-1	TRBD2	CASSIATRTSRFNEQFF	TGTGCCAGTAGTATCGCTACCCGGACTAGCAGATTCAATGAGCAGTTCTTC
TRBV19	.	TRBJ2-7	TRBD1	CASSAAGQASYEQYF	TGTGCCAGTAGTGCCGCGGGACAGGCCTCCTACGAGCAGTACTTC
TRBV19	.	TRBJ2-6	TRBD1	CASRLDRELYSGANVLTF	TGTGCCAGTAGATTGGACAGGGAGCTGTACTCTGGGGCCAACGTCCTGACTTTC
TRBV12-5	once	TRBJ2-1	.	CASGLFNEQFF	TGTGCTAGTGGTTTGTTCAATGAGCAGTTCTTC
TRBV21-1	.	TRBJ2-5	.	CASSKDPIVWGETQYF	TGTGCCAGCAGCAAAGATCCCATTGTGTGGGGAGAGACCCAGTACTTC
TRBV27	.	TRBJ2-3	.	CASSSYPSSDTQYF	TGTGCCAGCAGTTCTTATCCTAGCTCCGATACGCAGTATTTT
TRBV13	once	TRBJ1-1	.	CASSPHGGQGRDGAFF	TGTGCCAGCAGCCCACATGGGGGGCAGGGGCGGGATGGAGCTTTCTTT
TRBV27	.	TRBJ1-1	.	CASSKVGVLQMNTEAFF	TGTGCCAGCAGTAAAGTTGGGGTATTGCAGATGAACACTGAAGCTTTCTTT
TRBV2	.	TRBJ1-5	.	CASEKGGMGNQPQHF	TGTGCCAGCGAAAAAGGGGGAATGGGCAATCAGCCCCAGCATTTT
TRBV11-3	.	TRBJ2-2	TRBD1	CASSLIRGIGGELFF	TGTGCCAGCAGCTTGATCAGGGGGATCGGCGGGGAGCTGTTTTTT
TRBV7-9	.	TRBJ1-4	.	CASRGRNEKLFF	TGTGCCAGCCGGGGACGCAATGAAAAACTGTTTTTT
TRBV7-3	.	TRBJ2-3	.	CASSLTGGSADTQYF	TGTGCCAGCAGCTTAACAGGAGGTAGCGCAGATACGCAGTATTTT
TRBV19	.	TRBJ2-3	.	CASSIVALTDTQYF	TGTGCCAGTAGTATAGTGGCCTTAACAGATACGCAGTATTTT
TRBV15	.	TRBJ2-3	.	CATSNAGRDGTDTQYF	TGTGCCACCAGCAATGCAGGGCGTGATGGTACAGATACGCAGTATTTT
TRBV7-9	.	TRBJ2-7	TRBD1	CASSPRVPGQSYEQYF	TGTGCCAGCAGCCCAAGAGTCCCGGGACAGTCCTACGAGCAGTACTTC
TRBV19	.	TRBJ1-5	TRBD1	CASSFGQGNQPQHF	TGTGCCAGTAGTTTTGGACAGGGAAATCAGCCCCAGCATTTT
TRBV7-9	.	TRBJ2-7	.	CASSENRAADYEQYF	TGTGCCAGCAGCGAAAACAGGGCCGCCGACTACGAGCAGTACTTC
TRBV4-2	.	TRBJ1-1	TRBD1	CASRMTGTNTEAFF	TGTGCCAGCAGGATGACAGGGACGAACACTGAAGCTTTCTTT
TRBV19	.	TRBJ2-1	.	CASSIGGNHNEQFF	TGTGCCAGTAGTATAGGAGGAAATCACAATGAGCAGTTCTTC
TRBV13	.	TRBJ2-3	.	CASNSRLGPPTDTQYF	TGTGCCAGCAACTCCCGATTGGGCCCCCCCACAGATACGCAGTATTTT
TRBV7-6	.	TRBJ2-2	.	CASSPGPGELFF	TGTGCCAGCAGCCCAGGTCCCGGGGAGCTGTTTTTT
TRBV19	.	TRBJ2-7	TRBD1	CASTHRSGGDEQYF	TGTGCCAGTACCCATCGGTCAGGGGGAGACGAGCAGTACTTC
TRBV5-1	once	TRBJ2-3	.	CASSWWFTDTQYF	TGCGCCAGCAGCTGGTGGTTCACAGATACGCAGTATTTT
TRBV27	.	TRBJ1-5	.	CASSLSAGDQPQHF	TGTGCCAGCAGTTTATCGGCAGGGGATCAGCCCCAGCATTTT
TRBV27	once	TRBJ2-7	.	CASSPGAGVYEQYF	TGTGCCAGCAGCCCGGGGGCGGGTGTTTACGAGCAGTACTTC
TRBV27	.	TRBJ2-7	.	CASSAGVLSYEQYF	TGTGCCAGCAGTGCCGGGGTTCTCTCCTACGAGCAGTACTTC
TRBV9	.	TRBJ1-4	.	CASSVGFRVEYEKLFF	TGTGCCAGCAGCGTAGGATTCAGGGTCGAGTATGAAAAACTGTTTTTT
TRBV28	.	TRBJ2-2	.	CASSLGRDAGELFF	TGTGCCAGCAGTTTAGGCAGGGACGCCGGGGAGCTGTTTTTT
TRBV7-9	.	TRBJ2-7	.	CASRGIGTRGYEQYF	TGTGCCAGCAGAGGAATAGGGACGCGCGGCTACGAGCAGTACTTC
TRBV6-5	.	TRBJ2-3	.	CASSSALTDTQYF	TGTGCCAGCAGTTCCGCCCTCACAGATACGCAGTATTTT
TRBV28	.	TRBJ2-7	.	CASSPGVYEQYF	TGTGCCAGCAGTCCCGGGGTCTACGAGCAGTACTTC
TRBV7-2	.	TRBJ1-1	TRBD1	CASSQSGQGAEAFF	TGTGCCAGCAGCCAGAGTGGGCAGGGGGCTGAAGCTTTCTTT
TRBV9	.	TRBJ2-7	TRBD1	CASSPGTGSTGREQYF	TGTGCCAGCAGCCCCGGGACAGGTTCGACGGGTCGCGAGCAGTACTTC
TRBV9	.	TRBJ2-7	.	CASSVGGPSYEQYF	TGTGCCAGCAGCGTAGGCGGGCCCTCCTACGAGCAGTACTTC
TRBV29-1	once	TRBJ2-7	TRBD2	CSGIERGDHCCGSGRDVVYEQYF	TGCAGTGGGATAGAACGGGGGGACCACTGCTGTGGTAGCGGGAGAGATGTTGTCTACGAGCAGTACTTC
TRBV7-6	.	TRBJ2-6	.	CASSPVQRWSSGANVLTF	TGTGCCAGCAGCCCTGTTCAGAGGTGGTCGTCTGGGGCCAACGTCCTGACTTTC
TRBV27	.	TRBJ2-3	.	CASSPRRDTQYF	TGTGCCAGCAGTCCCCGGCGAGATACGCAGTATTTT
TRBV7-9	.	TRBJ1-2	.	CASSSVGSGYTF	TGTGCCAGCAGCTCCGTTGGGAGTGGCTACACCTTC
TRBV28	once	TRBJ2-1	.	CASRPGYTGLVNEQFF	TGTGCCAGCAGACCAGGATACACAGGATTGGTCAATGAGCAGTTCTTC